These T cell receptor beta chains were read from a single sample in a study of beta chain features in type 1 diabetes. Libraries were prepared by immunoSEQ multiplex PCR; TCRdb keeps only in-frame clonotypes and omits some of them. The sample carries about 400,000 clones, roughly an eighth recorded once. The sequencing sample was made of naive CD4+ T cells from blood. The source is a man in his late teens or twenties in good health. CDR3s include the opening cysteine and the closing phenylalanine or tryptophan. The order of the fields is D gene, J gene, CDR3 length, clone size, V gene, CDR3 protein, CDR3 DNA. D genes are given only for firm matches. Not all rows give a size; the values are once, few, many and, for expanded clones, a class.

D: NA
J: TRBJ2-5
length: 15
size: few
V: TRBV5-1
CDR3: CASSTPGARMRTQYF
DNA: TGCGCCAGCAGCACCCCAGGGGCCCGGATGAGGACCCAGTACTTC

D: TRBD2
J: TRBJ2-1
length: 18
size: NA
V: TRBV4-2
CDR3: CASSQVYASGSGDNEQFF
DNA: TGTGCCAGCAGCCAAGTATATGCTAGCGGGAGCGGTGACAATGAGCAGTTCTTC

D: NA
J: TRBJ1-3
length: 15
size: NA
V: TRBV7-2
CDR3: CASSFSSSSGNTIYF
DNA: TGTGCCAGCAGCTTTAGTTCTAGCTCTGGAAACACCATATATTTT

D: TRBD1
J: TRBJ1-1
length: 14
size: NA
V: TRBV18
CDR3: CASSPGQGATEAFF
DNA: TGTGCCAGCTCCCCAGGACAGGGTGCGACTGAAGCTTTCTTT

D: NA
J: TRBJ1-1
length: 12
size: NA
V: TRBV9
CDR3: CASSRRGTEAFF
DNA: TGTGCCAGCAGCCGGAGAGGGACTGAAGCTTTCTTT

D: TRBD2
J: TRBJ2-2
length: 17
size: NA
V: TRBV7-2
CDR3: CASSRPGLAGDTGELFF
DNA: TGTGCCAGCAGCCGACCAGGACTAGCGGGAGACACCGGGGAGCTGTTTTTT

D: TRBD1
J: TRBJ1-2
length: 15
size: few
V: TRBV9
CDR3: CASRSWDRGYYGYTF
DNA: TGTGCCAGCAGGAGTTGGGACAGGGGTTACTATGGCTACACCTTC

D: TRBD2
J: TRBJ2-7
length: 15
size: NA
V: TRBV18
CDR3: CASSPRGRAVYEQYF
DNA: TGTGCCAGCTCACCACGCGGGAGGGCCGTTTACGAGCAGTACTTC

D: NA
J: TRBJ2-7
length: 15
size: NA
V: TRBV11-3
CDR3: CASSLGQEERYEQYF
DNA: TGTGCCAGCAGCTTAGGACAGGAAGAACGCTACGAGCAGTACTTC

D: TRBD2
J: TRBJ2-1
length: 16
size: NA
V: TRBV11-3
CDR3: CASSRGSGSTYNEQFF
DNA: TGTGCCAGCAGCAGAGGGAGCGGGAGTACCTACAATGAGCAGTTCTTC

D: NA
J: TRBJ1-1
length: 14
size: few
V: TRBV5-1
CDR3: CASSLIGGNTEAFF
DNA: TGCGCCAGCAGCCTGATAGGGGGGAACACTGAAGCTTTCTTT

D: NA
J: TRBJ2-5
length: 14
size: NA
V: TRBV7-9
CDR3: CASSSLGYGETQYF
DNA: TGTGCCAGCAGCTCCCTAGGCTACGGGGAGACCCAGTACTTC